This T cell receptor (beta chain) was obtained from a study of T cell repertoires in cytomegalovirus infection. Study-wide points: The cumulative frequency of public TCR beta families identified carriers of CMV plus the relevant HLA. HLA-C-restricted CMV clonotypes gave the most frequent clonotype in two of eight donors.

Points on this clonotype: Its antigen remains unidentified.

The V end lost 5 bases, the J end lost 10 bases, and 20 bases lay between the germline ends. The CDR3 is 14 amino acids. Germline V gene data show CDR1 as MNHNS and CDR2 as SASEGT. MiXCR, applied by TCRdb to the reads, yields one record per CDR3 protein. The sample yields some 920,000 distinct CDR3 sequences, around 30% seen once. The source is a human donor in good health (CMV status not recorded). Some clones in this sample may be carry-over from other donors' samples. Here the sequenced sample was cultured CD8+ T cells from PBMCs, taken from culture after CMV antigen stimulation. This sequence joins TRBV6-1 and TRBJ1-1; a possible D gene is TRBD1 (5 bases). The CDR3 DNA reads as TGTGCCAGCAGTCCGGGACGGATACTCGAGGGAGCTTTCTTT. Its translation is CASSPGRILEGAFF.